The source of this TCR beta chain is a study of CD8+ T cells in alopecia areata. Described treatment: oral pan-JAK inhibitor, 5-10 mg twice daily. The germline V gene has CDR1 GTSNPN and CDR2 SVGIG (reference sequence). CDR3 length: 14 amino acids. The germline V and J ends were trimmed by 2 bases and 5 bases, with 15 bases remaining between them. Investigators isolated RNA and reverse transcribed it into cDNA to act as the sequencing template. TCRdb's table, derived via immunoSEQ multiplex PCR, lists solely in-frame clones and lacks some. The profile shows around 200,000 clones, around 56% of them singletons.

This specimen was CD4+ T cells sorted from blood, taken at week 4, from a patient treated with tofacitinib. This clonotype was sampled from a human donor with alopecia areata. The rearrangement uses TRBV30 and TRBJ1-1; possible D gene TRBD1, 6 bases. CDR3 loop: CAWSRGHRQTEAFF. CDR3 coding DNA: TGTGCCTGGAGTAGGGGACATAGGCAGACTGAAGCTTTCTTT.